This T cell receptor (beta chain) was sequenced for a study of T cell clonality in common variable immunodeficiency. The study, taken as a whole, reports: CVID subjects shared fewer TCRbeta clones than healthy controls did. Compared with healthy controls, CVID subjects showed increased TCRbeta clonality, mostly in about a third.

The repertoire was sequenced with immunoSEQ multiplex PCR; TCRdb's copy has only in-frame clones and lacks some. Singletons are absent from the sample, which has 40,000 to 65,000 clones. This clone showed up many times. Its antigen remains unidentified. The read comes to an end 3 residues before the CDR3 does, leaving the germline J gene to fill in the end. V was trimmed by 7 bases and J by 5 bases, leaving 14 bases between them. Per germline, CDR1 SGHVS and CDR2 FQNEAQ. The CDR3 totals 14 residues. This receptor was taken from a person aged 18 to 75 in good health. The sequenced material came from peripheral blood mononuclear cells. This chain links TRBV7-8 with TRBJ1-4; D is perhaps TRBD1 (6 bases). CDR3 sequence: CASTERDINEKLFF. Partial CDR3 DNA: TGTGCCAGCACCGAAAGGGACATCAATGAAAAA.